These T cell receptor beta chains were read from a single sample in a study of T-cell reconstitution after alpha-beta-depleted transplantation in children. TCRdb redid the calling of the PCR reads with MiXCR, one entry per CDR3 protein. This table holds fewer than 350,000 distinct CDR3 sequences, 7.5% to 9% found once. Sequencing used peripheral blood, obtained 360 days after TCRalphabeta/CD19-depleted stem cell transplant. These receptors were collected from a female patient aged 2-9 years who had a stem cell transplant for Fanconi anemia, so the T cells may come from the graft donor. Each CDR3 is given with its conserved first and last residue. The order of the fields is V gene, clone size, J gene, D gene, CDR3 DNA, CDR3 protein. The D gene is left open where the match is weak. A row's size may be missing; if present it is once, few, many or a size class.

TRBV20-1	many	TRBJ2-1	.	TGCAGTGCTAGCGCAGGATACAATGAGCAGTTCTTC	CSASAGYNEQFF
TRBV6-1	.	TRBJ2-7	.	TGTGCCAGCGGGGCCGCCGGCAGGGGGGCCGACGAGCAGTACTTC	CASGAAGRGADEQYF
TRBV5-1	many	TRBJ1-1	.	TGCGCCAGCAGCCTTGTCACAGGGCGACCGACTGAAGCTTTCTTT	CASSLVTGRPTEAFF
TRBV2	few	TRBJ2-3	.	TGTGCCAGCAGTGAGGGCACAGGCCTCAGCACAGATACGCAGTATTTT	CASSEGTGLSTDTQYF
TRBV7-6	many	TRBJ1-4	.	TGTGCCAGCAGCTTGACAGCTAATGAAAAACTGTTTTTT	CASSLTANEKLFF
TRBV12-3/TRBV12-4	many	TRBJ2-1	TRBD2	TGTGCCAGCAGTTCGTTTAGCGGGGGGGCTAAGACCGACAATGAGCAGTTCTTC	CASSSFSGGAKTDNEQFF
TRBV20-1	few	TRBJ2-4	.	TGCAGTGCTCTACCCAGGAAACTAGCCAAAAACATTCAGTACTTC	CSALPRKLAKNIQYF
TRBV5-6	few	TRBJ2-5	TRBD2	TGTGCCAGCAGCCTAACTAGCGGGGGGGCCCGGGAGACCCAGTACTTC	CASSLTSGGARETQYF
TRBV27	many	TRBJ1-5	TRBD1	TGTGCCAGCAGTTCCGGGACAGGGACGCATCAGCCCCAGCATTTT	CASSSGTGTHQPQHF
TRBV9	.	TRBJ2-2	.	TGTGCCAGCAGCGTAGGAAGGTCGGGGGAGCTGTTTTTT	CASSVGRSGELFF
TRBV4-2	few	TRBJ1-2	.	TGTGCCAGCAGCCAGACAGGTGTGGAAGGCTACACCTTC	CASSQTGVEGYTF
TRBV10-3	many	TRBJ2-7	TRBD1	TGTGCCATCAGTGAGTCGACAGGGAACTCCTACGAGCAGTACTTC	CAISESTGNSYEQYF
TRBV5-1	many	TRBJ2-7	.	TGCGCCAGCAGCCGCACAGGGAAGGGCTACGAGCAGTACTTC	CASSRTGKGYEQYF
TRBV28	.	TRBJ1-5	.	TGTGCCAGCAGTTACGGGACTTTTGTGAATCAGCCCCAGCATTTT	CASSYGTFVNQPQHF
TRBV5-1	many	TRBJ1-5	TRBD1	TGCGCCAGCAGCATAGGAGACAGGGGTCAGCCCCAGCATTTT	CASSIGDRGQPQHF
TRBV11-3	.	TRBJ2-1	TRBD2	TGTGCCAGCAGCTTAGATCCTAAGCGGGAGGGGGGCAATGAGCAGTTCTTC	CASSLDPKREGGNEQFF
TRBV6-5	many	TRBJ2-7	.	TGTGCCAGCAGTTACTCGAAACGGGTAAACGCACTGAGCTCCTACGAGCAGTACTTC	CASSYSKRVNALSSYEQYF
TRBV5-6	.	TRBJ1-2	.	TGTGCCAGCAGCTCCGGGGCTACTAACTATGGCTACACCTTC	CASSSGATNYGYTF
TRBV20-1	many	TRBJ1-2	.	TGCAGTGCTAGAGAGAGGGCGTTCTATGGCTACACCTTC	CSARERAFYGYTF
TRBV5-1	many	TRBJ1-2	TRBD1	TGCGCCAGCAGCCCGGACAGGGCTGGCTACACCTTC	CASSPDRAGYTF
TRBV7-9	many	TRBJ1-2	TRBD1	TGTGCCAGCGAAGGACAGGGTGACTGGAGCTATGGCTACACCTTC	CASEGQGDWSYGYTF
TRBV12-3/TRBV12-4	many	TRBJ1-2	.	TGTGCCAGCAGTTTAACGGCAGGTGGATTGGGCTATGGCTACACCTTC	CASSLTAGGLGYGYTF
TRBV24-1	many	TRBJ2-3	TRBD2	TGTGCCACCAGTGATCCCGGGACTATTAGCACAGATACGCAGTATTTT	CATSDPGTISTDTQYF
TRBV28	many	TRBJ2-5	.	TGTGCCAGCAGTTTAATCACAGGTTTCCAAGAGACCCAGTACTTC	CASSLITGFQETQYF
TRBV2	.	TRBJ1-5	TRBD1	TGTGCCAGCAGAGAAGGGACAGATATCAACGGGCCCCAGCATTTT	CASREGTDINGPQHF
TRBV5-8	few	TRBJ1-3	.	TGTGCCAGCACCCCAGGGACCACCATATATTTT	CASTPGTTIYF
TRBV4-2	many	TRBJ2-1	TRBD2	TGTGCCAGCAGCCAGAATCCGGGACTAGCGGGGGGCAATGAGCAGTTCTTC	CASSQNPGLAGGNEQFF
TRBV20-1	few	TRBJ1-3	TRBD1	TGCAGTGCTAGAGCAGGGGGATCAGGAAACACCATATATTTT	CSARAGGSGNTIYF
TRBV28	few	TRBJ2-3	TRBD2	TGTGCCAGCAGTTCCTTCGGGGGGATACGCACAGATACGCAGTATTTT	CASSSFGGIRTDTQYF
TRBV6-5	.	TRBJ1-1	.	TGTGCCAGCAGTTACGCCCTAGGGACGGTAACTGAAGCTTTCTTT	CASSYALGTVTEAFF
TRBV7-4	few	TRBJ2-2	TRBD2	TGTGCCAGCAGCTTCCCGACTAGCGGGGCAACCGGGGAGCTGTTTTTT	CASSFPTSGATGELFF
TRBV18	.	TRBJ1-1	TRBD1	TGTGCCAGCTCACCCCTGACAGGGGTAGAAGCTTTCTTT	CASSPLTGVEAFF
TRBV27	.	TRBJ2-2	.	TGTGCCAGCAATAAGGGGGACTTCCTGAACACCGGGGAGCTGTTTTTT	CASNKGDFLNTGELFF
TRBV7-3	.	TRBJ2-5	.	TGTGCCAGCAGCTTAATAGGTCAAGAGACCCAGTACTTC	CASSLIGQETQYF
TRBV7-7	many	TRBJ2-3	.	TGTGCTAGCAGCTTAGATGCAACAGATACGCAGTATTTT	CASSLDATDTQYF
TRBV19	.	TRBJ2-3	.	TGTGCCAGTAGTATGCGTAGGACCACCACAGATACGCAGTATTTT	CASSMRRTTTDTQYF
TRBV10-3	many	TRBJ2-1	.	TGTGCCATCAGTGAGTCTTTAACCGGGACCAGCGCGATCAATGAGCAGTTCTTC	CAISESLTGTSAINEQFF
TRBV4-2	many	TRBJ2-7	TRBD2	TGTGCCAGCAGCCAAGATGGACTAGCGGGCTACGAGCAGTACTTC	CASSQDGLAGYEQYF
TRBV11-2	few	TRBJ2-5	.	TGTGCCAGCAGCCCTCGGTCTAGTCATATAGAGACCCAGTACTTC	CASSPRSSHIETQYF
TRBV15	many	TRBJ1-2	TRBD1	TGTGCCACCAGCGACCTGGGGGGACAGCCCTTCTTC	CATSDLGGQPFF
TRBV12-3/TRBV12-4	many	TRBJ2-6	TRBD1	TGTGCCAGCAGGAGGGACAGAGCTGGGGCCAACGTCCTGACTTTC	CASRRDRAGANVLTF
TRBV20-1	many	TRBJ1-2	.	TGCAGTGCTACGGTTCAGGGGAGGGAGTCCTATGGCTACACCTTC	CSATVQGRESYGYTF
TRBV20-1	many	TRBJ1-6	.	TGCGGGGCCGATAAAGACGGCGCAAAGTCAACCCTCCACTTT	CGADKDGAKSTLHF
TRBV9	many	TRBJ2-2	.	TGTGCCAGCAGCGTAGGTCTAGCACTTGGCACCGGGGAGCTGTTTTTT	CASSVGLALGTGELFF
TRBV27	few	TRBJ2-3	.	TGTGCCAGCAGTCCCATTCCCTCTCCTAGCACAGATACGCAGTATTTT	CASSPIPSPSTDTQYF
TRBV20-1	.	TRBJ1-1	.	TGCAGTGCTAGAGATCCCCAAAGGTCAGCGAACACTGAAGCTTTCTTT	CSARDPQRSANTEAFF
TRBV5-1	many	TRBJ1-2	TRBD1	TGCGCCAGCAGCCCGGCTCTACAGGGGGAACCTAACTATGGCTACACCTTC	CASSPALQGEPNYGYTF
TRBV9	few	TRBJ2-5	TRBD2	TGTGCCAGCAGCGTTGGACTAGCGGGTGGAGAGACCCAGTACTTC	CASSVGLAGGETQYF
TRBV12-3/TRBV12-4	few	TRBJ2-2	.	TGTGCCAGCAGTTTTTTTGGGGGACCAACCACCGGGGAGCTGTTTTTT	CASSFFGGPTTGELFF
TRBV10-3	many	TRBJ2-3	TRBD2	TGTGCCATCAGGGGGACTAGCGGGGGGGCCCTGACAGATACGCAGTATTTT	CAIRGTSGGALTDTQYF
TRBV5-1	many	TRBJ2-7	TRBD1	TGCGCCAGCAGCTTGGCAAGGGGGACAGGGATAATCTACGAGCAGTACTTC	CASSLARGTGIIYEQYF
TRBV6-4	many	TRBJ2-3	.	TGTGCCAGCAGGGGGGACACAGATACGCAGTATTTT	CASRGDTDTQYF
TRBV6-2/TRBV6-3	many	TRBJ2-5	.	TGTGCCAGCAGAAACGGGGGACAAGAGACCCAGTACTTC	CASRNGGQETQYF
TRBV30	.	TRBJ2-5	.	TGTGCCTGGAGTCCAGACTTAGGAGAGACCCAGTACTTC	CAWSPDLGETQYF
TRBV7-2	.	TRBJ2-3	TRBD2	TGTGCCAGCAGCACCCAGAGACTAGCGGACCCAACAGATACGCAGTATTTT	CASSTQRLADPTDTQYF